The text below deals with one T cell receptor beta chain. In the original processing: Nucleated cell number was recorded as an estimate derived from reference gene primer amplification. Here immunoSEQ multiplex PCR was the method, and the copy in TCRdb shows in-frame clones only, minus some. D and trimming were read from the DNA, whereas the V and J calls and clone size are those reported in that table. The table records 40,000 to 55,000 clones, around nine tenths of them present only once. The sample comes from a study of blood T cell repertoires in COVID-19. At the level of the study: Specimens from acute and convalescent COVID-19 originated in the United States, Italy and Spain. In each case, the material was cDNA or gDNA derived from T cells, B-cell-depleted T cells, or PBMCs.

Germline V gives CDR1 MNHEY, CDR2 SMNVEV (reference sequence). V lost 0 bases, J lost 5 bases, and 3 bases stayed unmatched. The CDR3 covers 14 residues. The sequenced material came from peripheral blood. The chain employs TRBV27 and TRBJ2-5; 7 nucleotides match TRBD1. This TCR came from a human donor in a cohort sampled during active COVID-19. The CDR3, as DNA: TGTGCCAGCAGTTTATCGGGGACAGTGGAGACCCAGTACTTC. Amino acid sequence: CASSLSGTVETQYF.